Listed here are 14 T cell receptor beta chains from one sample, sequenced in a study of blood T cell repertoires in COVID-19. Sequenced by immunoSEQ multiplex PCR; TCRdb stores in-frame clones only, minus some. The sample has approximately 480,000 clones, roughly nine tenths seen once. The sample consisted of peripheral blood. All receptors derive from a man aged 18 to 35 with COVID-19, enrolled during active disease.

J is TRBJ2-2 and V is TRBV7-6; 7 positions match TRBD2. Germline V gene lookup returns CDR1 SGHVS and CDR2 FNYEAQ. The V segment lost 5 bases and the J segment 5 bases; nucleotides outside the gene matches: 2. The CDR3 is 13 amino acids. The CDR3, as DNA: TGTGCCAGCAGCCGGGGGGATACCGGGGAGCTGTTTTTT. Protein product: CASSRGDTGELFF. The variable domain in full, with the rest retrieved from reference TRBV7-6 and TRBJ2-2, is GAGVSQSPRYKVTKRGQDVALRCDPISGHVSLYWYRQALGQGPEFLTYFNYEAQQDKSGLPNDRFSAERPEGSISTLTIQRTEQRDSAMYRCASSRGDTGELFFGEGSRLTVL.

Comment on this clone: A much larger clonotype is one base distant, so this may be a read error. This sequence joins TRBV28 and TRBJ1-2; 8 nucleotides match TRBD1. This CDR3 has 13 residues. V lost 5 bases, J lost 7 bases, and 6 bases stayed unmatched. CDR1 MDHEN and CDR2 SYDVKM come from the germline V gene. The chain's CDR3 is CASSRQGSAGYTF. In DNA, the CDR3 is TGTGCCAGCAGTCGACAGGGGTCGGCTGGCTACACCTTC.

The V and J genes are TRBV7-9 and TRBJ2-7, with a weak D call TRBD1 (6 bases). The CDR3 consists of 12 residues. The germline V gene has CDR1 SEHNR and CDR2 FQNEAQ (reference sequence). The germline V and J ends were trimmed by 2 bases and 6 bases, with 8 bases remaining between them. The CDR3 here is CASSLRGSEQYF. CDR3 coding DNA: TGTGCCAGCAGCTTAAGGGGGAGCGAGCAGTACTTC.

The J gene is TRBJ1-4, the V gene TRBV5-4; TRBD1 might be the D (6 bases). V was trimmed by 1 base and J by 3 bases, leaving 13 bases between them. CDR1 and CDR2 (germline): SGHNT, YYREEE (reference sequence). This CDR3 region has 16 residues. CDR3 sequence: CASSLSRGRSNEKLFF. The CDR3 DNA reads TGTGCCAGCAGCTTGTCCAGGGGAAGGTCTAATGAAAAACTGTTTTTT. Using reference TRBV5-4 and TRBJ1-4 for the parts outside the CDR3, the full variable domain is ETGVTQSPTHLIKTRGQQVTLRCSSQSGHNTVSWYQQALGQGPQFIFQYYREEENGRGNFPPRFSGLQFPNYSSELNVNALELDDSALYLCASSLSRGRSNEKLFFGSGTQLSVL.

V and J are TRBV14 and TRBJ2-3; TRBD2 might be the D (5 bases). Trimming stripped 6 bases from V and 3 bases from J, with 7 bases between. This CDR3 has 12 amino acids. Germline assignment: CDR1 SGHDN and CDR2 FVKESK. CDR3 residues: CASSKRTDTQYF. Here the CDR3 DNA reads TGTGCCAGCAGTAAGCGGACAGATACGCAGTATTTT.

V gene TRBV2 combines with J gene TRBJ1-1; TRBD1 is a possible D gene (6 bases). Trimming removed 3 bases at V and 10 bases at J, with 15 bases between. CDR1 is SNHLY and CDR2 is FYNNEI in the germline V gene. The CDR3 extends over 13 amino acids. Here the CDR3 reads CASSDNPGEGAFF. In DNA form, the CDR3 reads TGTGCCAGCAGTGACAACCCAGGGGAGGGAGCTTTCTTT.

The genes are TRBV21-1 and TRBJ1-2; TRBD1, the table's D call, was not compared with the DNA. TRBV21-1 is described as a pseudogene. The CDR3 totals 14 residues. CDR3 DNA: TGTGCCAGCAGCAAAGTGGGACAGCTGAATGGCTACACCTTC. As protein: CASSKVGQLNGYTF.

The chain joins TRBV2 to TRBJ2-3; D might be TRBD2 (7 bases). The CDR3 covers 16 residues. V was clipped by 1 base and J by 2 bases, with 13 bases between them. Germline CDR1 SNHLY, CDR2 FYNNEI. The CDR3: CASSEVRGGYTDTQYF. In DNA form, the CDR3 reads TGTGCCAGCAGTGAAGTGAGGGGGGGGTACACAGATACGCAGTATTTT.

The chain has TRBV7-7 and TRBJ2-3; 10 bases map to TRBD2. Germline CDR1 reads SSHAT; CDR2 reads FNYEAQ (reference sequence). This CDR3 region has 15 residues. V lost 0 bases to trimming and J lost 6 bases; unmatched junction nucleotides: 3. In nucleotides, the CDR3 is TGTGCCAGCAGCTTAGCCAGCGGGGGGGGCGATACGCAGTATTTT. This sequence encodes CASSLASGGGDTQYF.

This clone occurred once. V is TRBV5-1 and J is TRBJ2-1; 8 bases map to TRBD1. CDR1 and CDR2 from the germline V gene are SGHRS and YFSETQ. The CDR3 has 14 residues. V dropped 0 bases and J dropped 10; count of bases not matched to a gene: 6. This CDR3 reads CASSLVRGQGEQFF. The CDR3 nucleotides read TGCGCCAGCAGCTTGGTCAGGGGGCAGGGGGAGCAGTTCTTC.

The chain links TRBV5-6 to TRBJ2-6, with D hard to call. This CDR3 comprises 16 residues. Germline CDR1 and CDR2: SGHDT and YYEEEE. Trimming stripped 6 bases from V and 2 bases from J, with 15 bases between. DNA of the CDR3: TGTGCCAGCACCCATCACGGTCCGACTGGGGCCAACGTCCTGACTTTC. It encodes CASTHHGPTGANVLTF.

The chain carries TRBV5-6 and TRBJ2-5; 13 bases line up with TRBD2. The CDR3 covers 16 residues. After removal of 2 bases from V and 4 bases from J, the junction contained 5 bases not matched to a gene. Germline assignment: CDR1 SGHDT and CDR2 YYEEEE. CDR3 loop: CASSLGLAGVGETQYF. The CDR3 DNA reads TGTGCCAGCAGCTTAGGACTAGCGGGAGTAGGAGAGACCCAGTACTTC.

This clone was seen more than once but under ten times. The J gene is TRBJ2-7, the V gene TRBV7-2; 11 nucleotides align to TRBD2. The junction had 9 bases not matched to a gene; V was cut back by 5 bases and J by 3 bases. Germline lookup yields CDR1 SGHTA and CDR2 FQGNSA. The CDR3 length is 16 residues. Here the CDR3 DNA reads TGTGCCAGCAGCATTAGCGGGAGGGCCCATCGCTACGAGCAGTACTTC. Amino acids: CASSISGRAHRYEQYF.

Worth noting for this clone: Other DNA sequences in this sample translate to the same CDR3. The V and J genes are TRBV24-1 and TRBJ2-3; the match to TRBD2 covers 12 bases. Losses at the gene ends were 3 bases for V and 3 bases for J; bases not matched to a gene: 3. The CDR3 has 16 residues. The germline V gene has CDR1 KGHDR and CDR2 SFDVKD. CDR3 sequence: CATSDPGLAGTDTQYF. The CDR3 DNA is TGTGCCACCAGTGATCCCGGACTAGCGGGAACAGATACGCAGTATTTT.